Detailed here is one T cell receptor beta chain. Antigen specificity is unknown. The data derive from a study of T cells in narcolepsy. Study-level information: Enrolled donors included narcolepsy type 1 or type 2 patients and healthy controls. Regarding the study as a whole: HCRT-specific and TRIB2-specific autoreactive clonotypes appeared among same-patient CSF and blood CD4+ clonotypes. Healthy controls reportedly lacked the autoreactive clonotypes serially found in patients' blood.

CDR3 size: 15 residues. The germline V gene has CDR1 SGHRS and CDR2 YFSETQ. V was clipped by 0 bases and J by 4 bases; unmatched bases: 3. Generated by immunoSEQ multiplex PCR, the TCRdb table keeps only in-frame clones and is missing some. The data contain about 34,000 clones, roughly 80% of them singletons. Sequenced input: memory (CD45RA-) CD4+ T cells from blood. This receptor was identified in a human donor in good health. The rearrangement links TRBV5-1 to TRBJ2-3; 9 bases are a match to TRBD2. The CDR3 DNA reads as TGCGCCAGCAGCTTGGTAGCGGGAGAGGCAGATACGCAGTATTTT. This encodes CASSLVAGEADTQYF.